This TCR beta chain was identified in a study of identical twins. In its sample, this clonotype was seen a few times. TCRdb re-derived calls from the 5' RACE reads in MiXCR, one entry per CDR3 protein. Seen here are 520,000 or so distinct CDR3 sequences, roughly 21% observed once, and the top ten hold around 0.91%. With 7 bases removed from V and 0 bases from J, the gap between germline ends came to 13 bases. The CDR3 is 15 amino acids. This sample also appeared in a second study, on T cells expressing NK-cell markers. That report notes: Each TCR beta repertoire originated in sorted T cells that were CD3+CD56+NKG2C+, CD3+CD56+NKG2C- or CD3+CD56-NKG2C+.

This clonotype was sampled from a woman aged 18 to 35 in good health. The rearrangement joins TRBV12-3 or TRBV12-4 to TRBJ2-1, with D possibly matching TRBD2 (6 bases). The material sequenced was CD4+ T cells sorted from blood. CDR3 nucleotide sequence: TGTGCCAGCACCTATAGCGGCAGCTCCTACAATGAGCAGTTCTTC. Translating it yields CASTYSGSSYNEQFF.